Presented here are 26 T cell receptor beta chains from one specimen sequenced in a study of blood T cell repertoires in COVID-19. The repertoire was sequenced with immunoSEQ multiplex PCR; TCRdb's copy has only in-frame clones and lacks some. The sample has about 190,000 clones; over 70% are singletons. The sample comprised peripheral blood. These receptors were collected from a man aged 55 to 70 with acute or convalescent COVID-19.

The chain recombines TRBV6-5 with TRBJ1-5; 8 bases agree with TRBD1. CDR1 is MNHEY and CDR2 is SVGAGI in the germline V gene. The CDR3 consists of 13 residues. With 11 bases clipped from V and 0 bases from J, the junction kept 3 bases outside the gene matches. CDR3 residues: CAGQGNSNQPQHF. Written as DNA, the CDR3 is TGTGCCGGACAGGGTAATAGCAATCAGCCCCAGCATTTT.

The chain recombines TRBV5-5 with TRBJ2-3; 8 positions agree with TRBD2. The CDR3 loop spans 15 amino acids. CDR1 and CDR2 (germline): SGHKS, YYEKEE (reference sequence). Trimming took 0 bases from V and 1 from J; bases not matched to a gene: 1. CDR3 sequence: CASSLGRGGTDTQYF. The CDR3 coding sequence is TGTGCCAGCAGCTTGGGGCGGGGGGGCACAGATACGCAGTATTTT.

The CDR3 loop is CASSLGPSGVQETQYF. CDR3 in DNA: TGCGCCAGCAGCTTGGGCCCTAGCGGGGTACAAGAGACCCAGTACTTC. The chain joins TRBV5-1 to TRBJ2-5; the match to TRBD2 covers 9 bases. CDR1 SGHRS and CDR2 YFSETQ come from the germline V gene. The ends lost 0 bases at V and 2 bases at J; junction bases unmatched: 5. The CDR3 sequence is 16 residues long. Variable domain in full (rest from reference TRBV5-1 and TRBJ2-5): KAGVTQTPRYLIKTRGQQVTLSCSPISGHRSVSWYQQTPGQGLQFLFEYFSETQRNKGNFPGRFSGRQFSNSRSEMNVSTLELGDSALYLCASSLGPSGVQETQYFGPGTRLLVL.

The CDR3 region is CATSRGGLAGATDTQYF. The CDR3 region has the DNA TGTGCCACCAGCAGAGGGGGACTAGCGGGAGCTACAGATACGCAGTATTTT. The chain recombines TRBV15 with TRBJ2-3; 14 bases line up with TRBD2. The CDR3 contains 17 residues. Looked up from germline, CDR1 is LNHNV and CDR2 is YYDKDF (reference sequence). The V segment lost 1 base and the J segment 3 bases; nucleotides outside the gene matches: 3. The whole variable domain, remainder taken from reference TRBV15 and TRBJ2-3, is DAMVIQNPRYQVTQFGKPVTLSCSQTLNHNVMYWYQQKSSQAPKLLFHYYDKDFNNEADTPDNFQSRRPNTSFCFLDIRSPGLGDTAMYLCATSRGGLAGATDTQYFGPGTRLTVL.

The V gene is TRBV4-1, the J gene TRBJ2-3, with 9 positions matching TRBD2. CDR3 size: 17 residues. Germline V CDR1 and CDR2: MGHRA, YSYEKL. V dropped 0 bases and J dropped 2; count of bases not matched to a gene: 6. In nucleotides, the CDR3 is TGCGCCAGCAGCCAAGAGGCTAGCGGGATTTTCACAGATACGCAGTATTTT. Protein: CASSQEASGIFTDTQYF.

The chain carries TRBV30 and TRBJ2-1; D is perhaps TRBD1 (5 bases). This CDR3 region has 13 residues. In germline, CDR1 is GTSNPN, CDR2 SVGIG (reference sequence). V dropped 0 bases and J dropped 9 bases, with 12 bases sitting between them. This CDR3 is CAWSVLREGEQFF. The CDR3 region has the DNA TGTGCCTGGAGTGTACTCAGGGAAGGTGAGCAGTTCTTC.

The gene calls are TRBV2 and TRBJ2-7; weak D call: TRBD2 (6 bases). The CDR3 runs to 17 residues. Trimming removed 4 bases at V and 4 bases at J, with 23 bases between. The V gene's germline CDR1 is SNHLY and CDR2 FYNNEI. The CDR3 nucleotides read TGTGCCAGCAGTGGTAATAGTGCGGGACCCGTACCTTACGAGCAGTACTTC. Its translation is CASSGNSAGPVPYEQYF.

V usage is TRBV18 and J usage is TRBJ1-5; D gene ambiguous. Trimming shortened V by 5 bases and J by 6 bases, and 11 bases separated the two germline ends. Per germline, CDR1 KGHSH and CDR2 LQKENI. The CDR3 is made up of 13 amino acids. CDR3 sequence reads: CASSTSSSQPQHF. CDR3 in DNA: TGTGCCAGCTCAACGTCGTCGAGTCAGCCCCAGCATTTT.

The chain combines TRBV14 with TRBJ2-3; 7 bases match TRBD1. This CDR3 has 15 amino acids. Looked up from germline, CDR1 is SGHDN and CDR2 is FVKESK. The V and J ends lost 2 bases and 1 base, in that order; junction bases with no gene match: 3. DNA of the CDR3: TGTGCCAGCAGCCAACAAGGGACAGGCACAGATACGCAGTATTTT. Translated, it gives CASSQQGTGTDTQYF.

This clone showed up just once. V gene TRBV6-6 combines with J gene TRBJ2-4; maybe TRBD2 (5 bases). Germline V gene data show CDR1 as MNHNY and CDR2 as SVGAGI (reference sequence). Trimming left V 0 bases short and J 9 bases short, with 12 bases between. This CDR3 has 14 amino acids. CDR3 DNA: TGTGCCAGCAGTTACTCTGGTTCCGAGGGCATTCAGTACTTC. Residues: CASSYSGSEGIQYF.

The rearrangement links TRBV7-8 to TRBJ1-5; 7 positions match TRBD1. CDR3 length: 13 residues. V trimming: 4 bases; J trimming: 7 bases; junction bases outside the gene matches: 4. Germline loops: CDR1 SGHVS, CDR2 FQNEAQ. The chain's CDR3 is CASSWGQRQPQHF. CDR3 nucleotide sequence: TGTGCCAGCAGCTGGGGACAGAGACAGCCCCAGCATTTT.

The rearrangement uses TRBV7-9 and TRBJ1-2, with D unclear. V lost 4 bases and J 4 bases, leaving 7 bases between the germline ends. The CDR3 extends over 12 amino acids. The germline CDR1 and CDR2 sequences are SEHNR and FQNEAQ (reference sequence). CDR3 region: CASSSVLYGYTF. The CDR3 nucleotides are TGTGCCAGCAGCTCGGTCCTCTATGGCTACACCTTC.

V gene TRBV6-4 combines with J gene TRBJ2-7; 9 bases are shared with TRBD1. Germline CDR1 is MRHNA and CDR2 is SNTAGT. The length of the CDR3 is 14 residues. After removal of 7 bases from V and 3 bases from J, the junction contained 7 bases not matched to a gene. DNA for the CDR3: TGTGCCAGCACCCCGACAGGGGGATTCTACGAGCAGTACTTC. Translated: CASTPTGGFYEQYF.

The CDR3 spells CASFRGSGYTF. DNA for the CDR3: TGTGCCAGCTTCAGGGGTTCCGGCTACACCTTC. J is TRBJ1-2 and V is TRBV25-1; TRBD1 is a possible D gene (6 bases). V lost 8 bases and J 8 bases, leaving 12 bases between the germline ends. This CDR3 is 11 amino acids long. Germline V gene data show CDR1 as MGHDK and CDR2 as SYGVNS.

The chain uses TRBV24-1 and TRBJ1-2; 12 nucleotides match TRBD1. V lost 9 bases, J lost 8 bases, and 9 bases stayed unmatched. This CDR3 comprises 14 residues. The V gene's germline CDR1 is KGHDR and CDR2 SFDVKD. As DNA, the CDR3 is TGTGCCACCCGGGACAGGGGGCTCTCGGGGGGCTACACCTTC. Protein: CATRDRGLSGGYTF.

In its sample, this clone was seen a few times. This CDR3 is CASSLAVPYEQYF. The CDR3 DNA sequence: TGTGCCAGCAGCTTAGCGGTCCCCTACGAGCAGTACTTC. The genes are TRBV7-3 and TRBJ2-7; no clear D gene. The CDR3 extends over 13 amino acids. Looked up from germline, CDR1 is SGHTA and CDR2 is FQGTGA. V was pared by 2 bases and J by 2 bases, with 7 bases between.

V usage is TRBV9 and J usage is TRBJ2-6; no clear D gene. Looked up from germline, CDR1 is SGDLS and CDR2 is YYNGEE. CDR3 length: 15 residues. V gave up 1 base and J gave up 1 base, with 6 bases separating them. The CDR3 is CASSVFGSGANVLTF. In DNA, the CDR3 is TGTGCCAGCAGCGTATTCGGGTCTGGGGCCAACGTCCTGACTTTC.

This chain connects TRBV14 to TRBJ2-2, with D hard to call. The CDR3 has 15 amino acids. The V gene lost 2 bases and the J gene lost 0 bases, with 7 bases spanning the gap. The germline V gene has CDR1 SGHDN and CDR2 FVKESK. The CDR3 region is CASSQFSANTGELFF. The CDR3 region has the DNA TGTGCCAGCAGCCAATTTTCCGCGAACACCGGGGAGCTGTTTTTT.

The genes are TRBV6-2 or TRBV6-3 and TRBJ1-2; no definite D call. Trimming took off 2 bases at V and 2 bases at J, with 21 bases between the two ends. Germline CDR1 and CDR2: MNHEY and SVGEGT. This CDR3 is 18 amino acids long. The DNA of the CDR3 is TGTGCCAGCAGTTACACCTTGGCGGGGAGCGTCCGAAACTATGGCTACACCTTC. This sequence encodes CASSYTLAGSVRNYGYTF.

J is TRBJ1-5 and V is TRBV6-4; maybe TRBD1 (6 bases). Germline CDR1 and CDR2: MRHNA and SNTAGT. Trimming cost V 4 bases and J 0 bases, with 25 bases left between them. CDR3 length equals 20 residues. Here the CDR3 reads CASSVGSQTGSLNSNQPQHF. Here the CDR3 DNA reads TGTGCCAGCAGTGTGGGGAGTCAGACAGGATCTCTTAATAGCAATCAGCCCCAGCATTTT.

The CDR3 sequence is CASSYIPGQGSQPQHF. The CDR3 bases are TGTGCCAGCAGTTACATACCGGGACAGGGAAGTCAGCCCCAGCATTTT. This sequence joins TRBV6-2 or TRBV6-3 and TRBJ1-5, with 9 bases identical to TRBD1. The germline CDR1 and CDR2 sequences are MNHEY and SVGEGT. V shed 2 bases, J shed 6 bases, and the junction held 8 bases outside the gene matches. This CDR3 has 16 residues.

This CDR3 reads CASSLQGNTEAFF. Here the CDR3 DNA reads TGTGCCAGCTCGCTTCAGGGTAACACTGAAGCTTTCTTT. The chain carries TRBV18 and TRBJ1-1; D may be TRBD1 (5 bases). Trimming took off 6 bases at V and 2 bases at J, with 10 bases between the two ends. Germline CDR1 KGHSH, CDR2 LQKENI. CDR3 length equals 13 residues.

Worth noting for this clone: An end of the junction differs from the germline gene, which may be a read error. The V call is TRBV7-9, the J call TRBJ2-1, with D perhaps matching TRBD2 (5 bases). Germline values: CDR1 SEHNR, CDR2 FQNEAQ (reference sequence). The CDR3 contains 18 residues. The CDR3 spells CASSLAWATVSSYNEQFF. CDR3 nucleotides: TGTGCCAGCAGCCTAGCTTGGGCTACCGTTTCCTCCTACAATGAGCAGTTCTTC.

The chain is built from TRBV6-6 and TRBJ1-5; D is perhaps TRBD1 (5 bases). The CDR3 loop spans 15 amino acids. Germline lookup yields CDR1 MNHNY and CDR2 SVGAGI (reference sequence). V shed 0 bases and J shed 2 bases, with 8 bases lying between them. The CDR3 DNA sequence: TGTGCCAGCAGTTACTCGCGCAGGGGCAATCAGCCCCAGCATTTT. Amino acids: CASSYSRRGNQPQHF.

The V call is TRBV18, the J call TRBJ2-3, with 7 bases that match TRBD1. This CDR3 is built from 17 residues. Germline V gene lookup returns CDR1 KGHSH and CDR2 LQKENI. The junction had 14 bases not matched to a gene; V was cut back by 3 bases and J by 5 bases. CDR3 amino acids: CASSPTKHRGEGDTQYF. CDR3 bases: TGTGCCAGCTCACCGACAAAACACAGGGGCGAGGGAGATACGCAGTATTTT. The whole variable domain, filled in from reference TRBV18 and TRBJ2-3, reads NAGVMQNPRHLVRRRGQEARLRCSPMKGHSHVYWYRQLPEEGLKFMVYLQKENIIDESGMPKERFSAEFPKEGPSILRIQQVVRGDSAAYFCASSPTKHRGEGDTQYFGPGTRLTVL.

The chain employs TRBV29-1 and TRBJ1-1; no reliable D call. This CDR3 is 12 amino acids long. Germline CDR1 reads SQVTM; CDR2 reads ANQGSEA. Trimming removed 4 bases from V and 6 bases from J, with 12 bases in between. CDR3 sequence reads: CSVVGGHAEAFF. The CDR3 DNA sequence: TGCAGCGTTGTGGGAGGGCACGCTGAAGCTTTCTTT.